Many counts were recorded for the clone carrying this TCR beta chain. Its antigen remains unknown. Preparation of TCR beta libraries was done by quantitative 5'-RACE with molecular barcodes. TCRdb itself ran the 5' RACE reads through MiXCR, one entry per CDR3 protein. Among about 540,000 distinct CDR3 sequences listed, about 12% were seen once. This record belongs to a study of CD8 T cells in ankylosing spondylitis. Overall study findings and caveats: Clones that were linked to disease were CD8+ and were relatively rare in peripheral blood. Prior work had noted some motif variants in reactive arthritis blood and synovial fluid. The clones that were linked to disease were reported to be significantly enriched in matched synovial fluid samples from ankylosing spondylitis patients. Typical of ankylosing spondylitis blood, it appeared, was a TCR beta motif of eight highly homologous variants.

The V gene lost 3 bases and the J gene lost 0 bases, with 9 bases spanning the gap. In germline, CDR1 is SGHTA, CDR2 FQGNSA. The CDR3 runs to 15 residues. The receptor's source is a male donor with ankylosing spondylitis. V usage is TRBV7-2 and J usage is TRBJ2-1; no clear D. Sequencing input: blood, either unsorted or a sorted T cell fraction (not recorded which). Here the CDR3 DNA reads TGTGCCAGCAGCTTCTTCCTAGTCTCCTACAATGAGCAGTTCTTC. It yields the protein CASSFFLVSYNEQFF. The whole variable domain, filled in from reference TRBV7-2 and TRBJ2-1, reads GAGVSQSPSNKVTEKGKDVELRCDPISGHTALYWYRQSLGQGLEFLIYFQGNSAPDKSGLPSDRFSAERTGGSVSTLTIQRTQQEDSAVYLCASSFFLVSYNEQFFGPGTRLTVL.